The next 22 T cell receptor beta chains were all read from a single sample in a study of OX40 agonist ivuxolimab in advanced cancers. Sequencing was performed with immunoSEQ multiplex PCR; in TCRdb, only in-frame clones are kept and a portion is missing. The sample yields about 30,000 clones, about four fifths seen once. This specimen consisted of CD4+ or CD8+ T cells sorted from blood, obtained in a trial of the OX40 agonist ivuxolimab. The receptors were gathered from an adult with an advanced solid tumor such as melanoma, head and neck, liver or kidney cancer.

The chain links TRBV29-1 to TRBJ2-3, with D perhaps being TRBD1 or TRBD2 (6 bases each). Germline-derived CDR1 and CDR2 are SQVTM and ANQGSEA. V shed 3 bases and J shed 5 bases, with 12 bases lying between them. The CDR3 has 13 amino acids. The CDR3 nucleotides read TGCAGCGTTGAGGTCGGGGGCGGAGATACGCAGTATTTT. As protein: CSVEVGGGDTQYF.

The rearrangement joins TRBV30 to TRBJ1-2; TRBD1 might be the D (6 bases). The V gene lost 3 bases and the J gene lost 4 bases, with 18 bases spanning the gap. Germline V lookup: CDR1 GTSNPN, CDR2 SVGIG (reference sequence). There are 15 residues in the CDR3. The CDR3 nucleotides read TGTGCCTGGAGGAGAGAGGGGGTCCTGTCCTATGGCTACACCTTC. Protein: CAWRREGVLSYGYTF. The full variable domain, completed using reference TRBV30 and TRBJ1-2, is SQTIHQWPATLVQPVGSPLSLECTVEGTSNPNLYWYRQAAGRGLQLLFYSVGIGQISSEVPQNLSASRPQDRQFILSSKKLLLSDSGFYLCAWRREGVLSYGYTFGSGTRLTVV.

V is TRBV11-1 and J is TRBJ1-1, with D uncertain. In germline, CDR1 is SGHAT, CDR2 FQDESV (reference sequence). Trimming removed 4 bases at V and 1 base at J, with 7 bases between. This CDR3 is built from 13 residues. For the CDR3, the DNA is TGTGCCAGCAGCTCCCTACCGAACACTGAAGCTTTCTTT. Translating gives CASSSLPNTEAFF.

The chain has TRBV7-2 and TRBJ1-1, with D possibly being TRBD1 (6 bases). The V gene lost 4 bases and the J gene lost 8 bases, with 17 bases spanning the gap. In germline, CDR1 is SGHTA, CDR2 FQGNSA. This CDR3 is 14 amino acids long. Here the CDR3 reads CASSWGGGESEAFF. The CDR3 DNA follows: TGTGCCAGCAGCTGGGGCGGGGGCGAGTCGGAAGCTTTCTTT. The full variable domain, rest sourced from reference TRBV7-2 and TRBJ1-1, is GAGVSQSPSNKVTEKGKDVELRCDPISGHTALYWYRQSLGQGLEFLIYFQGNSAPDKSGLPSDRFSAERTGGSVSTLTIQRTQQEDSAVYLCASSWGGGESEAFFGQGTRLTVV.

This chain connects TRBV18 to TRBJ2-3, with 10 positions matching TRBD1. CDR3 length: 15 amino acids. Germline-derived CDR1 and CDR2 are KGHSH and LQKENI. The V segment lost 4 bases and the J segment 4 bases; nucleotides outside the gene matches: 5. For the CDR3, the DNA is TGTGCCAGCTCACAACGGACAGGGGGAGCAGATACGCAGTATTTT. Translation: CASSQRTGGADTQYF.

V gene TRBV5-4 combines with J gene TRBJ2-7; D may be TRBD1 or TRBD2 (5 bases each). Trimming left V 4 bases short and J 2 bases short, with 19 bases between. Germline CDR1 and CDR2: SGHNT and YYREEE (reference sequence). The CDR3 sequence is 16 residues long. This CDR3 reads CASSESSERGAYEQYF. The DNA for the CDR3 is TGTGCCAGCAGCGAGAGTAGCGAGAGAGGGGCCTACGAGCAGTACTTC. Complete variable domain (other parts from reference TRBV5-4 and TRBJ2-7): ETGVTQSPTHLIKTRGQQVTLRCSSQSGHNTVSWYQQALGQGPQFIFQYYREEENGRGNFPPRFSGLQFPNYSSELNVNALELDDSALYLCASSESSERGAYEQYFGPGTRLTVT.

The chain links TRBV5-1 to TRBJ2-3, with 10 nucleotides matching TRBD2. V lost 2 bases, J lost 6 bases, and 3 bases stayed unmatched. CDR3 length: 14 amino acids. CDR1 SGHRS and CDR2 YFSETQ come from the germline V gene. The CDR3 here is CASSLDSGGDTQYF. The CDR3, as DNA: TGCGCCAGCAGCTTAGATAGCGGGGGGGATACGCAGTATTTT.

V is TRBV7-2 and J is TRBJ1-1; D not certain. The germline gives CDR1 SGHTA, CDR2 FQGNSA. Trimming cost V 5 bases and J 0 bases, with 7 bases left between them. CDR3 size: 13 residues. CDR3 DNA: TGTGCCAGCAGCACAAACATGAACACTGAAGCTTTCTTT. Translation gives CASSTNMNTEAFF.

V and J are TRBV7-2 and TRBJ2-1, with D perhaps being TRBD1 or TRBD2 (7 bases each). V lost 4 bases and J 9 bases, leaving 16 bases between the germline ends. The germline CDR1 and CDR2 sequences are SGHTA and FQGNSA. The CDR3 contains 14 residues. The DNA for the CDR3 is TGTGCCAGCAGCTCCCAGGGGGGGCACCGTGAGCAGTTCTTC. It yields the protein CASSSQGGHREQFF.

This sequence joins TRBV6-5 and TRBJ2-7; no firm D call. This CDR3 spans 15 amino acids. Germline values: CDR1 MNHEY, CDR2 SVGAGI. The V and J ends lost 2 bases and 3 bases respectively, with 14 bases between them. CDR3 in amino acids: CASSYPKGSVYEQYF. For the CDR3, the DNA is TGTGCCAGCAGTTACCCGAAGGGCAGTGTCTACGAGCAGTACTTC.

Remarks on this clone: The same CDR3 can be traced to other DNA sequences in this sample. The V and J genes are TRBV19 and TRBJ2-3; 9 bases match TRBD2. The trim removed 6 bases at V and 4 bases at J, leaving 2 bases unmatched. CDR1 and CDR2 (germline): LNHDA, SQIVND (reference sequence). The length of the CDR3 is 13 residues. The CDR3 is CASRVAGADTQYF. CDR3 DNA: TGTGCCAGTAGGGTAGCGGGGGCAGATACGCAGTATTTT.

The V gene is TRBV5-1, the J gene TRBJ1-1; D is possibly TRBD1 (5 bases). V lost 3 bases to trimming and J lost 4 bases, with 16 bases between them. There are 15 residues in the CDR3. From germline, CDR1 is SGHRS and CDR2 YFSETQ. The CDR3 here is CASSYGTSDGTEAFF. The DNA of the CDR3 is TGCGCCAGCAGCTACGGGACTTCTGATGGCACTGAAGCTTTCTTT.

This chain joins TRBV4-3 and TRBJ1-3; 7 positions match TRBD1. The CDR3 covers 14 residues. CDR1 and CDR2 (germline): LGHNA, YSLEER. Losses at the gene ends were 4 bases for V and 4 bases for J; bases not matched to a gene: 4. The DNA for the CDR3 is TGCGCCAGCAGCCGAGAGACAGGGGGAAACACCATATATTTT. It codes for CASSRETGGNTIYF.

This rearrangement joins TRBV6-5 to TRBJ1-1; D gene unclear. Germline V gene sequence: CDR1 MNHEY, CDR2 SVGAGI. This CDR3 comprises 12 residues. V lost 7 bases, J lost 5 bases, and 11 bases lay in between. The CDR3, as DNA: TGTGCCAGCACCATGGGGTGGACTGAAGCTTTCTTT. Its translation: CASTMGWTEAFF.

This clone was counted a single time. The chain is built from TRBV11-2 and TRBJ2-1; 7 nucleotides match TRBD2. Germline CDR1 and CDR2: SGHAT and FQNNGV. The CDR3 sequence is 17 residues long. Losses at the gene ends were 4 bases for V and 13 bases for J; bases not matched to a gene: 22. CDR3: CASSSGSGGLKTMIQFF. As DNA, the CDR3 is TGTGCCAGCAGCTCGGGGTCTGGGGGACTAAAGACAATGATTCAGTTCTTC.

The chain has TRBV6-1 and TRBJ2-3; D possibly corresponds to TRBD2 (7 bases). V was cut by 2 bases and J by 0 bases, with 15 bases left in between. Germline assignment: CDR1 MNHNS and CDR2 SASEGT. The CDR3 is made up of 17 amino acids. Here the CDR3 reads CASSERWGGRSTDTQYF. The DNA of the CDR3 is TGTGCCAGCAGTGAACGTTGGGGGGGGCGCAGCACAGATACGCAGTATTTT.

The gene calls are TRBV11-3 and TRBJ2-1; tentatively, D is TRBD1 (7 bases). The CDR3 consists of 15 residues. The V end lost 3 bases, the J end lost 7 bases, and 16 bases lay between the germline ends. CDR1 is SGHNT and CDR2 is YENEEA in the germline V gene. This CDR3 is CASSFGAGGRNEQFF. The CDR3 DNA is TGTGCCAGCAGCTTTGGGGCAGGGGGGAGGAATGAGCAGTTCTTC. Variable domain in full (rest from reference TRBV11-3 and TRBJ2-1): EAGVVQSPRYKIIEKKQPVAFWCNPISGHNTLYWYLQNLGQGPELLIRYENEEAVDDSQLPKDRFSAERLKGVDSTLKIQPAELGDSAVYLCASSFGAGGRNEQFFGPGTRLTVL.

This chain links TRBV10-1 with TRBJ2-3; D is undetermined. The germline V gene has CDR1 WNHNN and CDR2 SYGVQD (reference sequence). V lost 3 bases and J 2 bases, leaving 3 bases between the germline ends. This CDR3 has 12 amino acids. CDR3 nucleotides: TGCGCCAGCAGTGACTACACAGATACGCAGTATTTT. This translates into CASSDYTDTQYF.

In its sample, this clone was seen once. The rearrangement uses TRBV29-1 and TRBJ2-7; 9 bases line up with TRBD1. Germline CDR1 is SQVTM and CDR2 is ANQGSEA. V was clipped by 4 bases and J by 6 bases; unmatched bases: 22. The CDR3 sequence is 18 residues long. The CDR3 DNA reads as TGCAGCGTTGTCCCGGTCGGGTCTTTGGGGACAGGGATCCGCGAGCAGTACTTC. Translating gives CSVVPVGSLGTGIREQYF.

The chain carries TRBV6-1 and TRBJ1-1; D is ambiguous. Germline values: CDR1 MNHNS, CDR2 SASEGT. The CDR3 contains 13 residues. The V end lost 5 bases, the J end lost 2 bases, and 9 bases lay between the germline ends. The CDR3 here is CASSPGGNTEAFF. Written as DNA, the CDR3 is TGTGCCAGCAGTCCCGGCGGAAACACTGAAGCTTTCTTT.

This chain joins TRBV11-2 and TRBJ1-5, with TRBD1 matching over 7 bases. The junction had 3 bases not matched to a gene; V was cut back by 1 base and J by 3 bases. Germline CDR1 reads SGHAT; CDR2 reads FQNNGV. CDR3 size: 15 residues. CDR3 bases: TGTGCCAGCAGCTTAGGGGGACAGATCAATCAGCCCCAGCATTTT. This codes for CASSLGGQINQPQHF.

The rearrangement links TRBV19 to TRBJ2-2, with D unresolved. Trimming shortened V by 9 bases and J by 4 bases, and 15 bases separated the two germline ends. The CDR3 length is 14 residues. Germline V gives CDR1 LNHDA, CDR2 SQIVND (reference sequence). The CDR3 DNA reads TGTGCCAGCCGAATAGCAATTCCCACCGGGGAGCTGTTTTTT. This encodes CASRIAIPTGELFF.